This is a list of T cell receptor beta chains from one sample in a study of T cells after yellow fever vaccination. TCRdb itself ran the 5' RACE reads through MiXCR, one entry per CDR3 protein. The sample has approximately 26,000 distinct CDR3 sequences, 4.5% seen once. The sample consisted of PBMCs, either bulk or a sorted T-cell subset (CD4+, CD8+, memory, or dextramer-sorted; not recorded which), taken on the day of the yellow fever booster vaccination. The receptor source for this set is a man aged 18 to 29 who received the YFV17D yellow fever vaccine. Both conserved end residues are part of each CDR3. The D gene is left open where the match is weak. Clone size is given for some rows only: seen once, a few or many times, or a class if the clone is expanded.

j_call v_call clone_size d_call cdr3_aa cdr3_nt
TRBJ2-3 TRBV7-2 many - CASSLYRSTQYF TGTGCCAGCAGCTTATACAGAAGTACGCAGTATTTT
TRBJ1-2 TRBV12-3/TRBV12-4 many - CASSPAGTPNYGYTF TGTGCCAGCAGCCCAGCCGGGACACCTAACTATGGCTACACCTTC
TRBJ2-1 TRBV20-1 many - CSARQLGHEQFF TGCAGTGCTAGACAGTTAGGCCATGAGCAGTTCTTC
TRBJ2-1 TRBV18 many - CASSPPGAGQQFF TGTGCCAGCTCACCACCGGGGGCAGGGCAGCAGTTCTTC
TRBJ2-7 TRBV4-2 many - CASSQDLQSRTYEQYF TGTGCCAGCAGCCAAGATCTTCAGTCTAGGACCTACGAGCAGTACTTC
TRBJ2-5 TRBV4-1 many TRBD1 CASSQDPGQGQETQYF TGCGCCAGCAGCCAAGATCCGGGACAGGGTCAAGAGACCCAGTACTTC
TRBJ1-1 TRBV28 many TRBD1 CASVPGQGADTEAFF TGTGCCAGTGTCCCGGGACAGGGGGCCGACACTGAAGCTTTCTTT
TRBJ2-1 TRBV7-6 many - CASRPRAGVNEQFF TGTGCCAGCAGACCGCGGGCCGGGGTCAATGAGCAGTTCTTC
TRBJ1-1 TRBV20-1 many - CSAAQVDTEAFF TGCAGTGCTGCACAGGTAGACACTGAAGCTTTCTTT
TRBJ2-1 TRBV27 large TRBD2 CATGTRGGGRFF TGTGCCACCGGGACTAGAGGGGGGGGTCGGTTCTTC
TRBJ2-7 TRBV4-3 many - CASSRDRAYEQYF TGCGCCAGCAGTCGAGACAGAGCCTACGAGCAGTACTTC
TRBJ2-1 TRBV7-3 few - CASSLNRLNNEQFF TGTGCCAGCAGCTTAAACCGGCTTAACAATGAGCAGTTCTTC
TRBJ1-5 TRBV5-5 many - CASSSFGQPQHF TGTGCCAGCAGCTCGTTCGGGCAGCCCCAGCATTTT
TRBJ1-6 TRBV4-1 many - CASTRSRRALDNSPLHF TGCGCCAGCACCCGATCTAGGAGGGCCCTGGATAATTCACCCCTCCACTTT
TRBJ2-2 TRBV12-3/TRBV12-4 few - CASSLLSTSNTGELFF TGTGCCAGCAGTTTATTATCTACTTCGAACACCGGGGAGCTGTTTTTT
TRBJ2-7 TRBV5-1 many - CASIGDSYEQYF TGCGCCAGCATAGGGGACTCCTACGAGCAGTACTTC
TRBJ1-3 TRBV12-3/TRBV12-4 many - CATLRGNSGNTIYF TGTGCCACTTTACGGGGAAACTCTGGAAACACCATATATTTT
TRBJ2-1 TRBV28 many TRBD1 CASSSTGTGFYEQFF TGTGCCAGCAGTTCGACCGGGACAGGGTTTTATGAGCAGTTCTTC
TRBJ1-1 TRBV5-1 many - CASSLEGPQAFF TGCGCCAGCAGCTTGGAAGGACCCCAAGCTTTCTTT
TRBJ2-3 TRBV12-3/TRBV12-4 many - CASSWVGRNTQYF TGTGCCAGCAGCTGGGTGGGGCGGAATACGCAGTATTTT
TRBJ2-2 TRBV10-3 many - CAISDRVDTGELFF TGTGCCATCAGTGACAGGGTGGACACCGGGGAGCTGTTTTTT
TRBJ2-6 TRBV6-5 many - CASSGDLLGAGANVLTF TGTGCCAGCAGTGGTGACCTTTTAGGGGCTGGGGCCAACGTCCTGACTTTC
TRBJ1-6 TRBV11-2 many - CASSLDRVFSPLHF TGTGCCAGCAGCTTAGACAGGGTTTTCTCACCCCTCCACTTT
TRBJ2-5 TRBV6-5 many - CASSDRSRSETQYF TGTGCCAGCAGCGACAGGTCTCGGAGTGAGACCCAGTACTTC
TRBJ1-1 TRBV5-1 many - CASSYFGEVGTEAFF TGCGCCAGCAGCTATTTCGGGGAGGTGGGCACTGAAGCTTTCTTT
TRBJ2-5 TRBV6-6 many - CASSYSRQGRTTETQYF TGTGCCAGCAGTTACTCCAGGCAGGGGCGGACCACGGAGACCCAGTACTTC
TRBJ2-5 TRBV6-6 many - CASSYSGTQETQYF TGTGCCAGCAGTTACTCCGGGACCCAAGAGACCCAGTACTTC
TRBJ1-5 TRBV6-5 few - CASSLSPDNQPQHF TGTGCCAGCAGTCTCAGTCCGGACAATCAGCCCCAGCATTTT
TRBJ1-1 TRBV5-6 - - CASSQLQGEAFF TGTGCCAGCAGCCAATTGCAGGGTGAAGCTTTCTTT
TRBJ2-5 TRBV5-1 many - CASSLQGGYQETQYF TGCGCCAGCAGCCTACAAGGGGGATACCAAGAGACCCAGTACTTC
TRBJ1-6 TRBV3-1 medium-sized - CASSQVGFYSPLHF TGTGCCAGCAGCCAAGTTGGGTTTTATTCACCCCTCCACTTT
TRBJ1-4 TRBV6-5 few - CASSSKGDPNEKLFF TGTGCCAGCAGTTCCAAAGGGGATCCTAATGAAAAACTGTTTTTT
TRBJ2-1 TRBV7-2 many - CASSFGFREQFF TGTGCCAGCAGCTTCGGTTTTCGAGAGCAGTTCTTC
TRBJ2-2 TRBV6-5 many TRBD2 CASSYSVNSGVRELFF TGTGCCAGCAGTTACTCTGTGAATAGCGGGGTCCGGGAGCTGTTTTTT
TRBJ2-3 TRBV18 few - CASSPKGRKQYF TGTGCCAGCTCACCAAAGGGGCGCAAGCAGTATTTT
TRBJ1-2 TRBV5-4 few TRBD1 CASRPGQADYGYTF TGTGCCAGCAGACCGGGACAGGCAGACTATGGCTACACCTTC
TRBJ1-2 TRBV12-3/TRBV12-4 many - CASSPFNRVYGYTF TGTGCCAGCAGCCCATTCAACAGGGTCTATGGCTACACCTTC
TRBJ2-2 TRBV6-6 many - CASSYSGLTGELFF TGTGCCAGCAGTTACTCCGGGTTAACCGGGGAGCTGTTTTTT
TRBJ2-3 TRBV5-1 - - CASSLVGITDTQYF TGCGCCAGCAGCTTGGTGGGAATCACAGATACGCAGTATTTT
TRBJ1-2 TRBV12-3/TRBV12-4 many TRBD1 CASSLTGGHGYTF TGTGCCAGCAGTTTGACAGGGGGACATGGCTACACCTTC
TRBJ1-5 TRBV6-6 few TRBD1 CASSGGTDTQHF TGTGCCAGCTCAGGGGGCACAGATACGCAGCATTTT
TRBJ2-3 TRBV7-3 - - CASSSGPIDTQYF TGTGCCAGCAGCTCCGGACCCATAGATACGCAGTATTTT
TRBJ2-5 TRBV28 - - CASSGRAEQETQYF TGTGCCAGCAGTGGAAGGGCCGAACAAGAGACCCAGTACTTC
TRBJ1-1 TRBV4-3 few - CASSRSFADTEAFF TGCGCCAGCAGCCGGAGTTTTGCCGACACTGAAGCTTTCTTT
TRBJ1-2 TRBV5-1 many - CASSFLVGNYGYTF TGCGCCAGCAGCTTCTTGGTGGGGAACTATGGCTACACCTTC